Presented here are 16 T cell receptor beta chains from one specimen sequenced in a study of regulatory T cells in long-lasting Graves disease. Time point given: newly diagnosed GD, antithyroid drugs for less than 3 months. Construction of the TCR library relied on RNA isolated from PBMCs. Construction of the TCR beta libraries employed iRepertoire HTBI primers in conjunction with Arm-PCR of CDR3 regions. One entry per CDR3 protein, called by TCRdb with MiXCR from the multiplex PCR reads. The sample yields roughly 510,000 distinct CDR3 sequences, about 15% seen once. These data were also reused for a study on T cells in Graves' hyperthyroidism and ophthalmopathy.

This sample comprised peripheral blood mononuclear cells (PBMCs), obtained at new diagnosis, from a patient treated with antithyroid drugs. Receptors were obtained from a young man with Graves disease.

This rearrangement joins TRBV5-8 to TRBJ2-2, with D perhaps TRBD1 (6 bases). Per the germline V gene, CDR1 is SGHTS and CDR2 is YDEGEE. The V end was cut by 4 bases, the J end by 6 bases, with 10 bases between. CDR3 length: 13 residues. This chain's CDR3 is CASSRQVAGELFF. The CDR3 nucleotides read TGTGCCAGCAGCAGACAGGTGGCCGGGGAGCTGTTTTTT. Filled out from reference TRBV5-8 and TRBJ2-2, the complete variable domain reads EAGVTQSPTHLIKTRGQQATLRCSPISGHTSVYWYQQALGLGLQFLLWYDEGEERNRGNFPPRFSGRQFPNYSSELNVNALELEDSALYLCASSRQVAGELFFGEGSRLTVL.

Only a few counts were recorded for this clonotype. The V gene is TRBV27, the J gene TRBJ1-1; TRBD1 might be the D (5 bases). V dropped 4 bases and J dropped 10 bases, with 16 bases sitting between them. CDR3 length equals 13 residues. Germline CDR1 reads MNHEY; CDR2 reads SMNVEV (reference sequence). For the CDR3, the DNA is TGTGCCAGCAGTTCGACCGGGACCGGAGGAGCTTTCTTT. It translates to CASSSTGTGGAFF.

In regard to this clonotype: A much larger clone differs from this one at a single base, so this may be a read error. The chain employs TRBV27 and TRBJ1-2; a weak D match, TRBD1 (6 bases). The CDR3 is 12 residues long. Germline CDR1 MNHEY, CDR2 SMNVEV (reference sequence). Here the CDR3 reads CASSLSQGATVF. The CDR3 DNA is TGTGCCAGCAGTTTATCACAGGGCGCCACGGTCTTC.

This clonotype was seen repeatedly, ten times or more. The CDR3 reads CASRTSIAGGYEQYF. The CDR3 region has the DNA TGTGCCAGCAGGACGTCTATAGCGGGAGGGTACGAGCAGTACTTC. The V gene is TRBV6-1, the J gene TRBJ2-7, with TRBD2 matching over 11 bases. The CDR3 is made up of 15 amino acids. Germline CDR1 MNHNS, CDR2 SASEGT. The ends lost 6 bases at V and 4 bases at J; junction bases unmatched: 8.

On this clonotype: A read error may produce the germline difference seen at one junction end. The chain employs TRBV5-1 and TRBJ1-5, with 11 bases identical to TRBD1. CDR1 and CDR2 (germline): SGHRS, YFSETQ. The CDR3 extends over 14 amino acids. The CDR3 loop is CASSRTGGTQPQHF. The DNA of the CDR3 is TGTGCCAGCAGCCGGACAGGGGGCACCCAGCCCCAGCATTTT.

V and J are TRBV19 and TRBJ2-7; TRBD2 matches at 10 bases. CDR3 size: 14 residues. J lost 3 bases, V lost 10 bases, and 9 bases had no gene match. CDR1 and CDR2 (germline): LNHDA, SQIVND (reference sequence). CDR3 in DNA: TGTGCCAATAAACGTACTAGCGGGAACTACGAGCAGTACTTC. Translation gives CANKRTSGNYEQYF. Together with reference TRBV19 and TRBJ2-7, the CDR3 gives the full variable domain: DGGITQSPKYLFRKEGQNVTLSCEQNLNHDAMYWYRQDPGQGLRLIYYSQIVNDFQKGDIAEGYSVSREKKESFPLTVTSAQKNPTAFYLCANKRTSGNYEQYFGPGTRLTVT.

In this sample, this clonotype turned up a few times. The chain has TRBV5-1 and TRBJ2-2; 8 bases are a match to TRBD1. The CDR3 covers 14 residues. Unmatched junction bases numbered 8, after V lost 4 bases and J lost 9 bases. Germline V gives CDR1 SGHRS, CDR2 YFSETQ. CDR3 residues: CASSLGQGERELFF. The CDR3, as DNA: TGCGCCAGCAGCCTAGGACAGGGAGAAAGGGAGCTGTTTTTT.

This clonotype has only a few counts. This chain links TRBV2 with TRBJ2-5; either TRBD1 or TRBD2 may supply D (5 bases each). The germline V and J ends were trimmed by 4 bases and 3 bases, with 18 bases remaining between them. CDR3 length equals 16 residues. Germline V gene data show CDR1 as SNHLY and CDR2 as FYNNEI. The CDR3 loop is CASSGEGLGNEETQYF. CDR3 DNA sequence: TGTGCCAGCAGTGGTGAGGGGTTGGGGAACGAAGAGACCCAGTACTTC.

This clonotype was counted only a few times. The CDR3 here is CATSGVRTYEQYF. CDR3 nucleotides: TGTGCCACCAGCGGCGTTAGGACCTACGAGCAGTACTTC. The rearrangement uses TRBV15 and TRBJ2-7; no firm D call. Trimming cost V 5 bases and J 2 bases, with 10 bases left between them. Germline V gene data show CDR1 as LNHNV and CDR2 as YYDKDF (reference sequence). This CDR3 contains 13 residues.

This chain links TRBV19 with TRBJ2-2; 15 bases agree with TRBD2. J was trimmed by 3 bases and V by 6 bases; bases with no gene match: 5. The germline gives CDR1 LNHDA, CDR2 SQIVND (reference sequence). The CDR3 is made up of 17 amino acids. The CDR3 DNA sequence: TGTGCCAGTAGGTGGACTAGCGGGAGGGTTCACACCGGGGAGCTGTTTTTT. Its translation: CASRWTSGRVHTGELFF.

This clonotype was found a few times. Written as DNA, the CDR3 is TGTGCCAGCAGCCCGGGACGGGCGGCAGCTCTCTCGGGATACAATGAGCAGTTCTTC. Protein product: CASSPGRAAALSGYNEQFF. The chain uses TRBV6-1 and TRBJ2-1, with D perhaps assigned TRBD1 or TRBD2 (5 bases each). This CDR3 contains 19 residues. The ends were cut back, 6 bases at V and 4 bases at J, with 28 bases in the middle. Germline CDR1 and CDR2: MNHNS and SASEGT.

The chain joins TRBV5-6 to TRBJ1-1, with a tentative D call TRBD1 (5 bases). There are 15 residues in the CDR3. Germline CDR1 is SGHDT and CDR2 is YYEEEE. Deletions cut 7 bases from V and 3 bases from J, with 19 bases between. CDR3 sequence (DNA): TGTGCCAGCTCAATTGCGGGGGGACTAGACACTGAAGCTTTCTTT. Translating it yields CASSIAGGLDTEAFF.

This clonotype was recorded at least ten times. The chain combines TRBV30 with TRBJ2-2; 8 bases are shared with TRBD1. The trim removed 3 bases at V and 3 bases at J, leaving 9 bases unmatched. Germline V gene sequence: CDR1 GTSNPN, CDR2 SVGIG (reference sequence). CDR3 length: 16 residues. The CDR3 sequence: CAWRNRGMKDTGELFF. DNA for the CDR3: TGTGCCTGGAGGAACAGGGGGATGAAGGACACCGGGGAGCTGTTTTTT.

This clonotype was detected only a few times. V gene TRBV20-1 combines with J gene TRBJ2-1; no reliable D call. In germline, CDR1 is DFQATT, CDR2 SNEGSKA (reference sequence). This CDR3 is built from 12 residues. V shed 3 bases and J shed 8 bases, with 11 bases lying between them. The CDR3 sequence: CSASRSWDEQFF. CDR3 sequence (DNA): TGCAGTGCTAGTAGGAGCTGGGATGAGCAGTTCTTC.

This clonotype was counted ten times or more. V and J are TRBV2 and TRBJ2-3; D is possibly TRBD2 (6 bases). V was cut by 7 bases and J by 4 bases, with 18 bases left in between. This CDR3 comprises 15 residues. Germline assignment: CDR1 SNHLY and CDR2 FYNNEI. In nucleotides, the CDR3 is TGTGCCAGCATGGGGGGACGAGAGGGGCCAGATACGCAGTATTTT. Translating gives CASMGGREGPDTQYF.

This clonotype has a handful of counts. The chain has TRBV19 and TRBJ1-1; TRBD1 might be the D (5 bases). There are 15 residues in the CDR3. Germline lookup yields CDR1 LNHDA and CDR2 SQIVND (reference sequence). V dropped 2 bases and J dropped 4 bases, with 14 bases sitting between them. The CDR3 DNA follows: TGTGCCAGTAGTATATCGGCCAGGGTGACCACTGAAGCTTTCTTT. This encodes CASSISARVTTEAFF.